In this sample, the clone carrying this TCR beta chain turned up once. This CDR3 has 14 amino acids. Germline V gene sequence: CDR1 SGHDN, CDR2 FVKESK. V was shortened by 1 base and J by 5 bases, with 11 bases between the two germline ends. The sample belongs to a study of human thymus T cells. Genomic DNA was extracted from every available blood leukocyte. Repertoires were generated with immunoSEQ multiplex PCR, while TCRdb's copy carries only in-frame clones and drops some. In the table there are 35,000 to 45,000 clones, approximately 93% of which are singletons. What was sequenced was blood. The gene calls are TRBV14 and TRBJ1-1; TRBD1 might be the D (5 bases). This clonotype originated in a boy in the first two years of life with a congenital heart defect but otherwise immunologically healthy. CDR3 residues: CASSQVLGRTEAFF. CDR3 bases: TGTGCCAGCAGCCAAGTACTGGGACGAACTGAAGCTTTCTTT.